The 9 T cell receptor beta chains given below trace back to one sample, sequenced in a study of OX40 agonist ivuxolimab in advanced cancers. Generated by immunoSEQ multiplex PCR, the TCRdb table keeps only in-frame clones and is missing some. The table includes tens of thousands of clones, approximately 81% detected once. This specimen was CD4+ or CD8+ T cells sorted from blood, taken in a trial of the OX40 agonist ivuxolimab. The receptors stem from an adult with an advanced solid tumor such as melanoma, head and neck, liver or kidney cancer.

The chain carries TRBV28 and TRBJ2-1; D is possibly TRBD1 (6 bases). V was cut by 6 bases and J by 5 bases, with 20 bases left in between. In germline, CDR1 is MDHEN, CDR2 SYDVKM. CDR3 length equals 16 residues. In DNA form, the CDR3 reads TGTGCCAGCAGCATGTACAGGGTGGAGATGGACAATGAGCAGTTCTTC. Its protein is CASSMYRVEMDNEQFF.

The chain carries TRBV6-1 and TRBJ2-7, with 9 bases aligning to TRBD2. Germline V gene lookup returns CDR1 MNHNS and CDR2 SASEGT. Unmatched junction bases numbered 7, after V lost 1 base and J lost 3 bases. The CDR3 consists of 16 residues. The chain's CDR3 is CASSEGVAGALYEQYF. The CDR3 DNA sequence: TGTGCCAGCAGTGAAGGGGTAGCGGGAGCCCTCTACGAGCAGTACTTC.

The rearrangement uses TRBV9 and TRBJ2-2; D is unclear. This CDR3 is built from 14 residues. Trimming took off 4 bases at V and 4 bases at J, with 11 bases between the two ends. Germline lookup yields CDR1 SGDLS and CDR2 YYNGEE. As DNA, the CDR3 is TGTGCCAGCAGCCCCTCTCTAGGCACCGGGGAGCTGTTTTTT. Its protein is CASSPSLGTGELFF.

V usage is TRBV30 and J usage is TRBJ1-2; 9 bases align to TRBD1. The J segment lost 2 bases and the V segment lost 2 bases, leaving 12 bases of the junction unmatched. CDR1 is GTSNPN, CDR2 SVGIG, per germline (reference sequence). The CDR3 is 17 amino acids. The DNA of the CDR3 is TGTGCCTGGAGTCTGCTACCCTCGGACAGGGGAAACTATGGCTACACCTTC. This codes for CAWSLLPSDRGNYGYTF.

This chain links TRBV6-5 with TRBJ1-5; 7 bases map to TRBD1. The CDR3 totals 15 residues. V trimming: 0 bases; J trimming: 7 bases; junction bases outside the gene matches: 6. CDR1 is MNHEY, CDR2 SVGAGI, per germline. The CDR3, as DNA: TGTGCCAGCAGTTACTCGGGCAGGGGACAGCAGCCCCAGCATTTT. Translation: CASSYSGRGQQPQHF.

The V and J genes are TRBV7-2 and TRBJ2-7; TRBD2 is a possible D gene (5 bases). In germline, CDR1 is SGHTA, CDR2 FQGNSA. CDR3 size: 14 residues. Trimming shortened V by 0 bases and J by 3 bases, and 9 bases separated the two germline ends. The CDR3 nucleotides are TGTGCCAGCAGCTTAGCGGCGGGTAACTACGAGCAGTACTTC. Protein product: CASSLAAGNYEQYF.

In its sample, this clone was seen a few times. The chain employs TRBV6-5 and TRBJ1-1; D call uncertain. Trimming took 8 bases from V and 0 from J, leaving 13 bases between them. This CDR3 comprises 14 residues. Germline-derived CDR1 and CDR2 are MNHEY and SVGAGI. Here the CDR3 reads CASWMGPMNTEAFF. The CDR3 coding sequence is TGTGCCAGCTGGATGGGCCCGATGAACACTGAAGCTTTCTTT.

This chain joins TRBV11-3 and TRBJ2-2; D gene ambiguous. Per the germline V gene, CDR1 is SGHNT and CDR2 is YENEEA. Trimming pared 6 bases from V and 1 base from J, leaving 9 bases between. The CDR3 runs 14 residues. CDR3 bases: TGTGCCAGCAGTGGGCGGCAGAACACCGGGGAGCTGTTTTTT. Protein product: CASSGRQNTGELFF.

CDR3: CASSTLRGAEQYF. CDR3 nucleotide sequence: TGCGCCAGCAGCACCTTGCGCGGGGCGGAGCAGTACTTC. V is TRBV4-1 and J is TRBJ2-7; tentatively, D is TRBD2 (6 bases). Germline assignment: CDR1 MGHRA and CDR2 YSYEKL. The V gene lost 5 bases and the J gene lost 7 bases, with 15 bases spanning the gap. This CDR3 has 13 residues.